These 26 T cell receptor beta chains came from one sample sequenced in a study of blood T cell repertoires in COVID-19. Libraries were prepared by immunoSEQ multiplex PCR; TCRdb keeps only in-frame clonotypes and omits some of them. The sample holds 50,000 to 75,000 clones; 76% are singletons and the top ten take 40% to 60%. Sequencing was carried out using peripheral blood. The source is a woman of 80 years or more with acute or convalescent COVID-19.

V gene TRBV27 combines with J gene TRBJ1-1; 7 positions agree with TRBD1. The CDR3 consists of 15 residues. Germline CDR1 is MNHEY and CDR2 is SMNVEV (reference sequence). V trimming: 1 base; J trimming: 7 bases; junction bases outside the gene matches: 9. CDR3 nucleotides: TGTGCCAGCAGTTTATATCTGGGACAGACTAGTGAAGCTTTCTTT. Protein sequence: CASSLYLGQTSEAFF.

The rearrangement links TRBV11-1 to TRBJ2-3; weak D call: TRBD2 (6 bases). This CDR3 region has 13 residues. Germline assignment: CDR1 SGHAT and CDR2 FQDESV (reference sequence). Trimming cost V 8 bases and J 6 bases, with 15 bases left between them. The DNA of the CDR3 is TGTGCCAGCCTTGAGGGACTGCGGGATACGCAGTATTTT. It yields the protein CASLEGLRDTQYF.

This chain links TRBV28 with TRBJ2-1; TRBD1 aligns across 9 bases. This CDR3 spans 22 amino acids. V was pared by 4 bases and J by 0 bases, with 22 bases of the junction left unmatched. Germline assignment: CDR1 MDHEN and CDR2 SYDVKM. The CDR3 region has the DNA TGTGCCAGCAGTTCCCAGAATTCTCTCTCCGGGACAGGGTGGCGCTCCTACAATGAGCAGTTCTTC. It yields the protein CASSSQNSLSGTGWRSYNEQFF.

The V gene is TRBV28, the J gene TRBJ2-7, with D possibly TRBD1 on 6 matching bases. This CDR3 has 15 residues. Germline assignment: CDR1 MDHEN and CDR2 SYDVKM. Trimming took off 5 bases at V and 5 bases at J, with 19 bases between the two ends. The CDR3 nucleotides are TGTGCCAGCAGTGATTACAGGGAAAGAGGAAACGAGCAGTACTTC. This translates into CASSDYRERGNEQYF.

This chain connects TRBV28 to TRBJ2-7; 11 nucleotides line up with TRBD2. The CDR3 is 16 residues long. CDR1 is MDHEN, CDR2 SYDVKM, per germline. V trimming: 3 bases; J trimming: 0 bases; junction bases outside the gene matches: 4. The CDR3 nucleotides read TGTGCCAGCAGTTTCTCACTAGCGGGGGACTCCTACGAGCAGTACTTC. Protein product: CASSFSLAGDSYEQYF.

The V call is TRBV7-2, the J call TRBJ2-3; TRBD1 is a possible D gene (6 bases). Germline CDR1 and CDR2: SGHTA and FQGNSA. V was pared by 5 bases and J by 5 bases, with 17 bases between. The CDR3 contains 15 residues. The CDR3 region has the DNA TGTGCCAGCAGCCTCACCCGGGACATTCAAGATACGCAGTATTTT. This encodes CASSLTRDIQDTQYF.

The chain couples TRBV6-6 to TRBJ1-2, with a tentative D call TRBD1 (6 bases). Trimming took 0 bases from V and 7 from J, leaving 15 bases between them. The CDR3 has 15 amino acids. Germline-derived CDR1 and CDR2 are MNHNY and SVGAGI (reference sequence). The CDR3 DNA is TGTGCCAGCAGTTACTCCGGGGAGGGAGGGGGTGGCTACACCTTC. Translated: CASSYSGEGGGGYTF.

The CDR3 here is CASSPGHPNEKLFF. The DNA of the CDR3 is TGTGCCAGCTCACCCGGACACCCAAATGAAAAACTGTTTTTT. This chain links TRBV18 with TRBJ1-4, with D maybe TRBD1 (5 bases). CDR1 is KGHSH, CDR2 LQKENI, per germline. V was pared by 3 bases and J by 5 bases, with 10 bases between. The CDR3 is made up of 14 amino acids.

This clone was seen a single time. This chain links TRBV19 with TRBJ2-3; TRBD2 matches at 11 bases. There are 15 residues in the CDR3. Germline lookup yields CDR1 LNHDA and CDR2 SQIVND (reference sequence). V dropped 8 bases and J dropped 1; count of bases not matched to a gene: 5. As DNA, the CDR3 is TGTGCCAGTTATAGCGGGAGGGGGCGCACAGATACGCAGTATTTT. It translates to CASYSGRGRTDTQYF.

The chain employs TRBV7-9 and TRBJ2-1; perhaps TRBD2 as D (6 bases). This CDR3 comprises 16 residues. The V end lost 6 bases, the J end lost 1 base, and 16 bases lay between the germline ends. The V gene's germline CDR1 is SEHNR and CDR2 FQNEAQ (reference sequence). The CDR3 DNA sequence: TGTGCCAGCAGTCTAGGGGCGGGACTTTCCTACAATGAGCAGTTCTTC. This translates into CASSLGAGLSYNEQFF.

In its sample, this clone was seen many times. V usage is TRBV19 and J usage is TRBJ2-7; unclear D gene. Germline V gene data show CDR1 as LNHDA and CDR2 as SQIVND (reference sequence). Trimming took off 0 bases at V and 2 bases at J, with 11 bases between the two ends. This CDR3 has 15 amino acids. The CDR3 nucleotides read TGTGCCAGTAGTATAGAGGCAGGTATGGCCTACGAGCAGTACTTC. Its protein product is CASSIEAGMAYEQYF.

The J gene is TRBJ1-1, the V gene TRBV28; weak D call: TRBD1 (6 bases). The CDR3 runs 16 residues. CDR1 and CDR2 from the germline V gene are MDHEN and SYDVKM. V was cut by 2 bases and J by 0 bases, with 13 bases left in between. This CDR3 is CASSLNVGTMNTEAFF. The CDR3 region has the DNA TGTGCCAGCAGTTTAAATGTGGGGACAATGAACACTGAAGCTTTCTTT.

Comment on this clone: Additional DNA sequences in this sample encode the identical CDR3. The V call is TRBV7-9, the J call TRBJ1-2; D not certain. This CDR3 is 12 amino acids long. Germline CDR1 is SEHNR and CDR2 is FQNEAQ (reference sequence). Trimming removed 0 bases at V and 8 bases at J, with 7 bases between. CDR3 residues: CASSLASGGYTF. CDR3 in DNA: TGTGCCAGCAGCTTAGCCTCGGGGGGCTACACCTTC. Supplemented by reference TRBV7-9 and TRBJ1-2, the full variable domain reads DTGVSQNPRHKITKRGQNVTFRCDPISEHNRLYWYRQTLGQGPEFLTYFQNEAQLEKSRLLSDRFSAERPKGSFSTLEIQRTEQGDSAMYLCASSLASGGYTFGSGTRLTVV.

The rearrangement joins TRBV3-1 (or the pseudogene TRBV3-2) to TRBJ1-6, with TRBD1 matching over 7 bases. CDR1 and CDR2 from the germline V gene are LGHDT and YNNKEL (reference sequence). There are 19 residues in the CDR3. J lost 0 bases, V lost 0 bases, and 8 bases had no gene match. The CDR3 loop is CASSQDLSGGDSYNSPLHF. DNA for the CDR3: TGTGCCAGCAGCCAAGATCTTTCAGGGGGAGACTCCTATAATTCACCCCTCCACTTT.

This chain uses TRBV13 with TRBJ2-5, with 7 bases lining up with TRBD2. The V and J ends lost 5 bases and 1 base, in that order; junction bases with no gene match: 10. Germline CDR1 reads PRHDT; CDR2 reads FYEKMQ (reference sequence). This CDR3 comprises 16 residues. CDR3 region: CASSLRVAGLQETQYF. The CDR3 bases are TGTGCCAGCAGCCTACGGGTAGCGGGCCTCCAAGAGACCCAGTACTTC.

The chain joins TRBV7-2 to TRBJ1-2, with D possibly TRBD1 on 5 matching bases. From germline, CDR1 is SGHTA and CDR2 FQGNSA. V was clipped by 1 base and J by 3 bases, with 12 bases between them. The CDR3 covers 15 residues. The CDR3 nucleotides read TGTGCCAGCAGCTTAGTCTCGGGGGGGGACTATGGCTACACCTTC. Translated: CASSLVSGGDYGYTF.

V usage is TRBV7-9 and J usage is TRBJ2-1, with D tentatively TRBD1 (5 bases). V was cut by 5 bases and J by 15 bases, with 14 bases left in between. The V gene's germline CDR1 is SEHNR and CDR2 FQNEAQ (reference sequence). The CDR3 covers 11 residues. CDR3 loop: CASSRQTTGFF. CDR3 DNA sequence: TGTGCCAGCAGCCGACAGACGACGGGGTTCTTC.

A single count supports this clone. This chain links TRBV27 with TRBJ2-3, with 9 positions matching TRBD1. V was clipped by 8 bases and J by 6 bases; unmatched bases: 9. The CDR3 is 14 residues long. Per the germline V gene, CDR1 is MNHEY and CDR2 is SMNVEV (reference sequence). CDR3: CASGLGQGADTQYF. The CDR3 DNA follows: TGTGCCAGCGGCTTGGGACAGGGAGCTGATACGCAGTATTTT.

J is TRBJ2-3 and V is TRBV18; 9 nucleotides align to TRBD1. The CDR3 is 15 amino acids. Trimming took 4 bases from V and 2 from J; bases not matched to a gene: 4. Per germline, CDR1 KGHSH and CDR2 LQKENI. The CDR3 is CASSLTGGYTDTQYF. CDR3 in DNA: TGTGCCAGCTCACTCACAGGGGGCTACACAGATACGCAGTATTTT.

The chain recombines TRBV6-5 with TRBJ1-6; D not resolved. V gave up 5 bases and J gave up 9 bases, with 11 bases separating them. This CDR3 is built from 13 residues. Germline V gives CDR1 MNHEY, CDR2 SVGAGI. DNA of the CDR3: TGTGCCAGCAGTCAACGATCTATTTCACCCCTCCACTTT. Its protein is CASSQRSISPLHF.

V is TRBV6-5 and J is TRBJ2-7, with 7 positions matching TRBD1. The trim removed 9 bases at V and 3 bases at J, leaving 11 bases unmatched. Germline values: CDR1 MNHEY, CDR2 SVGAGI. CDR3 length: 14 residues. CDR3 protein: CASFPQGVHYEQYF. CDR3 nucleotide sequence: TGTGCCAGTTTCCCTCAGGGGGTTCACTACGAGCAGTACTTC.

The V gene is TRBV2, the J gene TRBJ1-5, with D possibly being TRBD1 (6 bases). The ends were cut back, 5 bases at V and 3 bases at J, with 11 bases in the middle. Germline CDR1 SNHLY, CDR2 FYNNEI. CDR3 length: 14 residues. The CDR3 protein is CASSYNRDNQPQHF. DNA of the CDR3: TGTGCCAGCAGTTATAACAGGGACAATCAGCCCCAGCATTTT.

This clone showed up just once. The chain is built from TRBV7-2 and TRBJ2-7, with 8 positions matching TRBD2. V lost 5 bases, J lost 4 bases, and 13 bases stayed unmatched. The CDR3 runs to 16 residues. Per germline, CDR1 SGHTA and CDR2 FQGNSA. For the CDR3, the DNA is TGTGCCAGCAGCCCGCTTTGGGGGAGCGGGAGTTACGAGCAGTACTTC. Its protein product is CASSPLWGSGSYEQYF.

The V and J genes are TRBV6-6 and TRBJ2-7; 8 nucleotides align to TRBD2. This CDR3 has 16 amino acids. Germline CDR1 is MNHNY and CDR2 is SVGAGI (reference sequence). V shed 7 bases and J 0 bases; nucleotides not matched to a gene: 11. CDR3 amino acids: CASKQTGLAVSYEQYF. Here the CDR3 DNA reads TGTGCCAGCAAACAAACAGGACTAGCAGTCTCCTACGAGCAGTACTTC.

The V and J genes are TRBV25-1 and TRBJ1-4; the D gene is possibly TRBD1 (5 bases). V was trimmed by 1 base and J by 5 bases, leaving 11 bases between them. This CDR3 is built from 15 residues. The germline V gene has CDR1 MGHDK and CDR2 SYGVNS. The CDR3: CASSELRGPNEKLFF. CDR3 DNA: TGTGCCAGCAGTGAATTAAGGGGCCCGAATGAAAAACTGTTTTTT.

This clone came up a few times. The chain combines TRBV7-2 with TRBJ1-4; perhaps TRBD1 as D (6 bases). The CDR3 runs 15 residues. The V end was cut by 5 bases, the J end by 7 bases, with 17 bases between. CDR1 SGHTA and CDR2 FQGNSA come from the germline V gene. CDR3 in DNA: TGTGCCAGCAGCCTCGGGGGGCAACTAAGTGAAAAACTGTTTTTT. This sequence encodes CASSLGGQLSEKLFF.